These 23 T cell receptor beta chains share one sample of origin, sequenced in a study of long-term antiretroviral therapy in people with HIV. It was version v3.0 of the immunoSEQ assay that was run at survey level. Data came from immunoSEQ multiplex PCR; TCRdb stores just in-frame clones and leaves some out. The table shows 25,000 to 30,000 clones, with 70% to 90% occurring only once. Sequenced material: unsorted PBMCs, taken 1.8 years after starting antiretroviral therapy. Receptors originate from a woman under 30 with HIV.

This clone was counted once. The V gene is TRBV7-2, the J gene TRBJ2-2; D not certain. CDR1 and CDR2 from the germline V gene are SGHTA and FQGNSA. The CDR3 has 11 amino acids. Trimming left V 9 bases short and J 6 bases short, with 8 bases between. The CDR3 sequence is CARASSGELFF. Here the CDR3 DNA reads TGTGCCAGAGCAAGCTCCGGGGAGCTGTTTTTT.

V and J are TRBV5-1 and TRBJ2-3; tentative D call: TRBD2 (5 bases). This CDR3 region has 12 residues. Germline V gives CDR1 SGHRS, CDR2 YFSETQ. Trimming pared 0 bases from V and 6 bases from J, leaving 5 bases between. CDR3 sequence (DNA): TGCGCCAGCAGCTTGGGCGGGGATACGCAGTATTTT. Protein: CASSLGGDTQYF.

V gene TRBV6-6 combines with J gene TRBJ2-7; D gene unclear. Germline V gene lookup returns CDR1 MNHNY and CDR2 SVGAGI (reference sequence). V dropped 6 bases and J dropped 5 bases, with 8 bases sitting between them. This CDR3 region has 11 residues. This CDR3 reads CASRKLDEQYF. CDR3 sequence (DNA): TGTGCCAGCAGGAAGCTCGACGAGCAGTACTTC.

The chain couples TRBV6-5 to TRBJ2-3; tentatively, D is TRBD2 (6 bases). CDR3 length: 15 residues. Germline values: CDR1 MNHEY, CDR2 SVGAGI. The ends were cut back, 0 bases at V and 5 bases at J, with 12 bases in the middle. DNA of the CDR3: TGTGCCAGCAGTTACTCGGGGGGAGTAGGAGATACGCAGTATTTT. Its protein is CASSYSGGVGDTQYF.

As concerns this clone: This same CDR3 is encoded by further DNA sequences in the sample. V gene TRBV6-1 combines with J gene TRBJ1-2, with TRBD1 identical over 8 bases. This CDR3 is 14 amino acids long. The germline V gene encodes CDR1 MNHNS and CDR2 SASEGT. Trimming took 4 bases from V and 2 from J; bases not matched to a gene: 3. Here the CDR3 reads CASSVGQGNYGYTF. The CDR3, as DNA: TGTGCCAGCAGTGTAGGACAGGGAAACTATGGCTACACCTTC.

The chain is built from TRBV28 and TRBJ2-5; D is perhaps TRBD2 (6 bases). The germline CDR1 and CDR2 sequences are MDHEN and SYDVKM. The ends were cut back, 4 bases at V and 0 bases at J, with 18 bases in the middle. The CDR3 runs 17 residues. In DNA, the CDR3 is TGTGCCAGCAGTTCTCCGAGAAGCGGAGGGTACCAAGAGACCCAGTACTTC. Its translation is CASSSPRSGGYQETQYF.

V usage is TRBV25-1 and J usage is TRBJ1-1; 8 nucleotides match TRBD1. The V and J ends lost 1 base and 4 bases, in that order; junction bases with no gene match: 5. The CDR3 totals 15 residues. Germline lookup yields CDR1 MGHDK and CDR2 SYGVNS. This CDR3 is CASSEFTQGATEAFF. The DNA for the CDR3 is TGTGCCAGCAGTGAATTCACTCAGGGGGCCACTGAAGCTTTCTTT. Full variable domain (remainder filled in from reference TRBV25-1 and TRBJ1-1): EADIYQTPRYLVIGTGKKITLECSQTMGHDKMYWYQQDPGMELHLIHYSYGVNSTEKGDLSSESTVSRIRTEHFPLTLESARPSHTSQYLCASSEFTQGATEAFFGQGTRLTVV.

The gene calls are TRBV11-3 and TRBJ2-2; D remains ambiguous. Germline CDR1 SGHNT, CDR2 YENEEA. The CDR3 extends over 13 amino acids. V lost 5 bases and J 7 bases, leaving 11 bases between the germline ends. The CDR3 DNA follows: TGTGCCAGCAGCCCCCTTAGGGACGGGGAGCTGTTTTTT. Translating it yields CASSPLRDGELFF.

The genes are TRBV2 and TRBJ2-4; TRBD2 agrees at 7 bases. The CDR3 runs 13 residues. The germline V gene encodes CDR1 SNHLY and CDR2 FYNNEI. The V and J ends lost 6 bases and 4 bases, in that order; junction bases with no gene match: 3. DNA for the CDR3: TGTGCCAGCAGCCGGGACTATAAAAACATTCAGTACTTC. As protein: CASSRDYKNIQYF.

The table lists this clone with a count of one. J is TRBJ2-1 and V is TRBV29-1, with D hard to call. CDR3 length: 13 amino acids. The germline V gene has CDR1 SQVTM and CDR2 ANQGSEA. Trimming stripped 2 bases from V and 5 bases from J, with 10 bases between. CDR3 amino acids: CSVEPAPNNEQFF. The CDR3 DNA sequence: TGCAGCGTTGAACCCGCCCCGAACAATGAGCAGTTCTTC.

The chain carries TRBV2 and TRBJ1-2, with 8 bases matching TRBD1. Germline V gene sequence: CDR1 SNHLY, CDR2 FYNNEI. After removal of 6 bases from V and 8 bases from J, the junction contained 11 bases not matched to a gene. The CDR3 totals 14 residues. CDR3 nucleotides: TGTGCCAGCAGCGTTGACAGGGGCATTCGCGGCTACACCTTC. Its translation is CASSVDRGIRGYTF.

This clone was observed once. CDR3 amino acids: CASSPRSFTEAFF. CDR3 nucleotides: TGTGCCAGCTCACCAAGGTCTTTCACTGAAGCTTTCTTT. The rearrangement uses TRBV18 and TRBJ1-1; D call uncertain. With 2 bases removed from V and 4 bases from J, the gap between germline ends came to 8 bases. Germline-derived CDR1 and CDR2 are KGHSH and LQKENI. The CDR3 extends over 13 amino acids.

This clone came up once. The chain employs TRBV18 and TRBJ2-1; 7 bases fit TRBD1. With V trimmed by 0 bases and J by 5 bases, 13 bases remained unmatched. Germline V gene data show CDR1 as KGHSH and CDR2 as LQKENI. CDR3 size: 18 residues. CDR3 coding DNA: TGTGCCAGCTCACCACCGAGGGGATCCGGGACAGATCACAATGAGCAGTTCTTC. It encodes CASSPPRGSGTDHNEQFF.

The CDR3 sequence is CASSLATDNSPLHF. In DNA, the CDR3 is TGTGCCAGCAGCTTAGCAACAGATAATTCACCCCTCCACTTT. This chain links TRBV7-2 with TRBJ1-6; unclear D gene. This CDR3 has 14 residues. V lost 0 bases, J lost 5 bases, and 5 bases lay in between. The V gene's germline CDR1 is SGHTA and CDR2 FQGNSA.

The chain recombines TRBV11-1 with TRBJ1-1, with 9 bases fitting TRBD1. V shed 6 bases and J 5 bases; nucleotides not matched to a gene: 10. This CDR3 has 15 residues. Germline V CDR1 and CDR2: SGHAT, FQDESV (reference sequence). CDR3 loop: CASSYATGGRTEAFF. As DNA, the CDR3 is TGTGCCAGCAGTTACGCGACAGGGGGTCGAACTGAAGCTTTCTTT.

J is TRBJ2-5 and V is TRBV27; maybe TRBD2 (6 bases). Germline loops: CDR1 MNHEY, CDR2 SMNVEV (reference sequence). The CDR3 has 12 amino acids. Trimming pared 4 bases from V and 7 bases from J, leaving 10 bases between. CDR3: CASSSDGGTQYF. The CDR3 DNA reads TGTGCCAGCAGTTCTGACGGGGGGACCCAGTACTTC.

The chain employs TRBV6-5 and TRBJ2-5; the D is unclear. CDR1 is MNHEY, CDR2 SVGAGI, per germline. V lost 2 bases and J lost 2, with 6 bases in between. The CDR3 sequence is 13 residues long. CDR3 DNA: TGTGCCAGCAGTTACGATAGACAAGAGACCCAGTACTTC. Translated: CASSYDRQETQYF.

The rearrangement uses TRBV7-3 and TRBJ2-3; possible D gene TRBD2, 6 bases. Trimming took 4 bases from V and 4 from J, leaving 15 bases between them. Per the germline V gene, CDR1 is SGHTA and CDR2 is FQGTGA. The length of the CDR3 is 15 residues. CDR3 region: CASSSGERASDTQYF. CDR3 bases: TGTGCCAGCAGCTCCGGGGAGCGGGCCTCAGATACGCAGTATTTT.

Within the sample, this clone is medium-sized. The chain joins TRBV6-5 to TRBJ1-4, with 7 bases lining up with TRBD1. Germline trimming cut 4 bases from V and 4 bases from J; bases unmatched to any gene: 3. The CDR3 length is 14 residues. Germline V gives CDR1 MNHEY, CDR2 SVGAGI. The CDR3 loop is CASSSGQHNEKLFF. CDR3 nucleotides: TGTGCCAGCAGTTCGGGACAGCATAATGAAAAACTGTTTTTT.

The chain has TRBV9 and TRBJ2-3; 12 bases are a match to TRBD2. V lost 3 bases and J lost 1; bases outside the gene matches: 6. Germline V gene data show CDR1 as SGDLS and CDR2 as YYNGEE. The CDR3 is 17 amino acids. The DNA of the CDR3 is TGTGCCAGCAGCGCCAAAAGACTAGCGGGGGGCACAGATACGCAGTATTTT. Translating gives CASSAKRLAGGTDTQYF.

This clone was observed a handful of times. The chain uses TRBV7-9 and TRBJ1-1, with D unresolved. The germline V gene encodes CDR1 SEHNR and CDR2 FQNEAQ (reference sequence). There are 14 residues in the CDR3. V was trimmed by 5 bases and J by 1 base, leaving 11 bases between them. CDR3 nucleotides: TGTGCCAGCAGCAGGGCCTCAAGGAACACTGAAGCTTTCTTT. It translates to CASSRASRNTEAFF.

The V and J genes are TRBV4-1 and TRBJ1-1; the match to TRBD1 covers 9 bases. The CDR3 has 16 residues. V shed 0 bases, J shed 7 bases, and the junction held 9 bases outside the gene matches. Germline V gene sequence: CDR1 MGHRA, CDR2 YSYEKL. The CDR3 reads CASSQEKTTGGNEAFF. Written as DNA, the CDR3 is TGCGCCAGCAGCCAAGAAAAGACGACAGGGGGTAATGAAGCTTTCTTT.

V usage is TRBV9 and J usage is TRBJ2-7; a possible D gene is TRBD2 (6 bases). This CDR3 region has 18 residues. The germline V gene encodes CDR1 SGDLS and CDR2 YYNGEE. V shed 5 bases and J shed 0 bases, with 24 bases lying between them. CDR3 bases: TGTGCCAGCAGTCCAACTATCTTCATTAGCGGCGCCTCCTACGAGCAGTACTTC. Its protein is CASSPTIFISGASYEQYF.